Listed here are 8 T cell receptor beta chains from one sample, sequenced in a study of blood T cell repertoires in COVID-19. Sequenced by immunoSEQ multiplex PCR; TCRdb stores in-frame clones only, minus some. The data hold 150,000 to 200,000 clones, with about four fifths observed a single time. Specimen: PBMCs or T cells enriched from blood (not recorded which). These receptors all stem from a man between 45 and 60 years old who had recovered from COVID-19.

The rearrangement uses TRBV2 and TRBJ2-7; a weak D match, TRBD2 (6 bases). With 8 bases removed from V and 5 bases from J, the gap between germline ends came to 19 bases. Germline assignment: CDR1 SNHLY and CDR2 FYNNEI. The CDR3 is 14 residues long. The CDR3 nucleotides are TGTGCCAGCCGACCGGGACTTTGGTCCCACGAGCAGTACTTC. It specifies CASRPGLWSHEQYF.

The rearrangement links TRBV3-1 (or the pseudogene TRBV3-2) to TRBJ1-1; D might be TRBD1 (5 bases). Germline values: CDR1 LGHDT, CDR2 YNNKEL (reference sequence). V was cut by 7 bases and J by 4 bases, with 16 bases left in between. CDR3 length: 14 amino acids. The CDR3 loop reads CASTERGRGTEAFF. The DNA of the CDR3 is TGTGCCAGCACCGAGCGGGGGAGAGGCACTGAAGCTTTCTTT.

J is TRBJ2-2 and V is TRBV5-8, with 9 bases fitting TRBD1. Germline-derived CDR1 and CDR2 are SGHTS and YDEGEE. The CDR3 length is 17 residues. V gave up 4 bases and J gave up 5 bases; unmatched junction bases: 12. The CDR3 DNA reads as TGTGCCAGCAGCCTTGCCGGGACAGGGACTTTAACCGGGGAGCTGTTTTTT. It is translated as CASSLAGTGTLTGELFF.

The CDR3 nucleotides read TGTGCCAGCTCACCACACCCGGGACTAGCGGGAGGAAGTTACAATGAGCAGTTCTTC. The encoded protein is CASSPHPGLAGGSYNEQFF. V is TRBV18 and J is TRBJ2-1, with 15 nucleotides matching TRBD2. Germline trimming cut 1 base from V and 4 bases from J; bases unmatched to any gene: 8. The CDR3 is 19 residues long. Germline values: CDR1 KGHSH, CDR2 LQKENI.

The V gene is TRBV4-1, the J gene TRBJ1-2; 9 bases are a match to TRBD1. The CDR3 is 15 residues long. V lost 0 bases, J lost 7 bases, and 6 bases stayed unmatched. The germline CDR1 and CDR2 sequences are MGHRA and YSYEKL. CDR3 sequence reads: CASSQDSGTGSGYTF. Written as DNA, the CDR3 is TGCGCCAGCAGCCAAGACTCCGGGACAGGGTCTGGCTACACCTTC.

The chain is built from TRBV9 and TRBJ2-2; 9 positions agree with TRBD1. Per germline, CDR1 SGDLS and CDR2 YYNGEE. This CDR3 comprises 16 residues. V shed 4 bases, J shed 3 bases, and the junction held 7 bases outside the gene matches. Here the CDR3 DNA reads TGTGCCAGCAGCCCGCGACAGGGGGACGACACCGGGGAGCTGTTTTTT. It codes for CASSPRQGDDTGELFF. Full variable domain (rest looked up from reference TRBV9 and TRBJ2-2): DSGVTQTPKHLITATGQRVTLRCSPRSGDLSVYWYQQSLDQGLQFLIQYYNGEERAKGNILERFSAQQFPDLHSELNLSSLELGDSALYFCASSPRQGDDTGELFFGEGSRLTVL.

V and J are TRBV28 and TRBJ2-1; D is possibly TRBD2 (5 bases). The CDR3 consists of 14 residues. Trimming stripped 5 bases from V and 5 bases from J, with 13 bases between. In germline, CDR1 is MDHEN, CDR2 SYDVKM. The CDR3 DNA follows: TGTGCCAGCAGTATCCAGAGGGTGAACAATGAGCAGTTCTTC. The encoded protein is CASSIQRVNNEQFF.

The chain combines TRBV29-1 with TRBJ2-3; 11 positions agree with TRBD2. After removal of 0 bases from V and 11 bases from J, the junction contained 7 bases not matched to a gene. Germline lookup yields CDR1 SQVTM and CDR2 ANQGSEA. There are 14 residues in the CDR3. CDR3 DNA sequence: TGCAGCGTTGAAGAATTCACTAGCGGGGGCAAGCAGTATTTT. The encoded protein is CSVEEFTSGGKQYF.